The present T cell receptor (beta chain) was sequenced within a study of T cells in Graves' hyperthyroidism and ophthalmopathy. About the study: Peripheral blood was obtained at initial diagnosis, preceding any treatment.

Study findings and constraints: For ophthalmopathy, model prediction preceded onset by a median about 6.4 months. Researchers report that a 13 V-J model separated ophthalmopathy from stable hyperthyroidism.

This CDR3 is built from 15 residues. V shed 5 bases and J 3 bases; nucleotides not matched to a gene: 8. CDR1 is DFQATT, CDR2 SNEGSKA, per germline (reference sequence). Amplified TCR beta CDR3 regions came from RNA transcripts. HTBI primers were the set used in a first-round RT-PCR of the TCR CDR3. Each CDR3 protein gets one entry after TCRdb re-called the multiplex PCR reads with MiXCR. This table has approximately 410,000 distinct CDR3 sequences, 12% to 15% appearing once. This clonotype was counted many times. Its specificity is not known. The PBMCs had their origin in about 9.7 ml of fresh peripheral blood.

This chain uses TRBV20-1 with TRBJ2-1; TRBD2 matches at 9 bases. This receptor was identified in a woman in her late teens or twenties with Graves' hyperthyroidism. Sample: blood. For the CDR3, the DNA is TGCAGTGCTCCCTCCGGGACTAGCCGCTACAATGAGCAGTTCTTC. Translation: CSAPSGTSRYNEQFF.